This entry is about one TCR beta chain. Its antigen is undetermined. The sample is drawn from a study of OX40 agonist ivuxolimab in advanced cancers. The study's findings and limits: CD4+ T cells averaged fewer expanded clones than CD8+ T cells.

CDR3 length equals 14 residues. Trimming took off 4 bases at V and 11 bases at J, with 18 bases between the two ends. From germline, CDR1 is MNHEY and CDR2 SMNVEV (reference sequence). Autoimmune disease history or systemic immunosuppression disqualified patients. Using immunoSEQ multiplex PCR, the repertoire was profiled, and TCRdb retains in-frame clones only, with some absent. The profile covers under 100,000 clones, with around nine tenths appearing a single time and 0.72% taken by the ten largest. The clonotype originates from an adult with an advanced solid tumor such as melanoma, head and neck, liver or kidney cancer. This specimen consisted of CD4+ or CD8+ T cells sorted from blood, obtained in a trial of the OX40 agonist ivuxolimab. The rearrangement joins TRBV27 to TRBJ1-5; D unresolved. The CDR3 DNA follows: TGTGCCAGCAGTTCCCGACAAAGCCTTTCGTCCCAGCATTTT. Residues: CASSSRQSLSSQHF.